The rows below give T cell receptor beta chains drawn from one sample of a study of shared clonotypes between healthy human individuals. The repertoire was sequenced with immunoSEQ multiplex PCR; TCRdb's copy has only in-frame clones and lacks some. The table records about 2.4 million clones, approximately 94% of them present only once. What was sequenced was naive CD4+ T cells from PBMCs. These receptor sequences come from a young man in good health. Some clones in this sample may be carry-over from other donors' samples. Both conserved end residues are part of each CDR3. Each record gives: clone size, J gene, D gene, V gene, CDR3 DNA, CDR3 protein. A D gene is named only where the DNA matches it firmly. Rows give clone size only sometimes, using once, few, many, or a class for an expanded clone.

clone_size: -; j_call: TRBJ2-7; d_call: -; v_call: TRBV7-2; cdr3_nt: TGTGCCAGCAGCCTACATAGTGTCGCGGCTATCTCCTACGAGCAGTACTTC; cdr3_aa: CASSLHSVAAISYEQYF
clone_size: -; j_call: TRBJ2-1; d_call: TRBD2; v_call: TRBV19; cdr3_nt: TGTGCCAGTAGCCTCAGGACTAGCGGGAGGGGGTACAATGAGCAGTTCTTC; cdr3_aa: CASSLRTSGRGYNEQFF
clone_size: few; j_call: TRBJ1-5; d_call: TRBD1; v_call: TRBV2; cdr3_nt: TGTGCCAGCAGGGACAGGGGAGGCAATCAGCCCCAGCATTTT; cdr3_aa: CASRDRGGNQPQHF
clone_size: -; j_call: TRBJ2-3; d_call: TRBD2; v_call: TRBV6-5; cdr3_nt: TGTGCCAGCAGTTACGTAGCGGGAGAATCAGATACGCAGTATTTT; cdr3_aa: CASSYVAGESDTQYF
clone_size: -; j_call: TRBJ2-7; d_call: TRBD1; v_call: TRBV27; cdr3_nt: TGTGCCAGCAGTAAAACCGGGACAGGGAGCTCCTACGAGCAGTACTTC; cdr3_aa: CASSKTGTGSSYEQYF
clone_size: -; j_call: TRBJ2-5; d_call: -; v_call: TRBV5-5; cdr3_nt: TGTGCCAGCAGCTTTTCTGTTCCAGACAGTAGGACCCAGTACTTC; cdr3_aa: CASSFSVPDSRTQYF
clone_size: -; j_call: TRBJ1-3; d_call: -; v_call: TRBV5-4; cdr3_nt: TGTGCCAGCAGCTCCTTTGGAAACACCATATATTTT; cdr3_aa: CASSSFGNTIYF
clone_size: -; j_call: TRBJ2-5; d_call: -; v_call: TRBV19; cdr3_nt: TGTGCCACCACCGGCGGACGGACCCAGTACTTC; cdr3_aa: CATTGGRTQYF
clone_size: -; j_call: TRBJ2-2; d_call: TRBD2; v_call: TRBV9; cdr3_nt: TGTGCCAGCAGCGTAGGGACCGGGAGGAGGACCGGGGAGCTGTTTTTT; cdr3_aa: CASSVGTGRRTGELFF
clone_size: once; j_call: TRBJ2-5; d_call: -; v_call: TRBV4-2; cdr3_nt: TGTGCCAGCAGCCAAGAGTTTCTGGGGGGAGGTGGGGCAGAGACCCAGTACTTC; cdr3_aa: CASSQEFLGGGGAETQYF
clone_size: -; j_call: TRBJ2-1; d_call: -; v_call: TRBV30; cdr3_nt: TGTGCCTGGAGTGACGCTTATGAGCAGTTCTTC; cdr3_aa: CAWSDAYEQFF
clone_size: -; j_call: TRBJ1-3; d_call: -; v_call: TRBV5-1; cdr3_nt: TGCGCCAGCAGCTTGGCGTCGGTGAACTCTGGAAACACCATATATTTT; cdr3_aa: CASSLASVNSGNTIYF
clone_size: -; j_call: TRBJ2-2; d_call: TRBD2; v_call: TRBV7-2; cdr3_nt: TGTGCCAGCAGCTTAGCGGGACTAGTCAACACCGGGGAGCTGTTTTTT; cdr3_aa: CASSLAGLVNTGELFF
clone_size: few; j_call: TRBJ1-1; d_call: TRBD1; v_call: TRBV6-5; cdr3_nt: TGTGCCAGCAGAACGACCGGGACAGGGGGCGTAGCTTTCTTT; cdr3_aa: CASRTTGTGGVAFF
clone_size: -; j_call: TRBJ2-3; d_call: -; v_call: TRBV11-2; cdr3_nt: TGTGCCAGCAGCTCACAGCACACAGATACGCAGTATTTT; cdr3_aa: CASSSQHTDTQYF
clone_size: once; j_call: TRBJ2-1; d_call: -; v_call: TRBV30; cdr3_nt: TGTGCCTGGTCCCGCCTGGGCAGGGATGAGCAGTTCTTC; cdr3_aa: CAWSRLGRDEQFF
clone_size: -; j_call: TRBJ2-6; d_call: TRBD1; v_call: TRBV7-8; cdr3_nt: TGTGCCAGCAGCTTAGGCCTGGGACAGGGGGCATCGGGGGCCAACGTCCTGACTTTC; cdr3_aa: CASSLGLGQGASGANVLTF
clone_size: -; j_call: TRBJ1-4; d_call: TRBD1; v_call: TRBV28; cdr3_nt: TGTGCCAGCAGGACCCCCCCAGGGGGGGGAAAACTGTTTTTT; cdr3_aa: CASRTPPGGGKLFF
clone_size: -; j_call: TRBJ2-1; d_call: TRBD1; v_call: TRBV7-3; cdr3_nt: TGTGCCAGCAGCCCCTCAAGGGACAGGGGAGGGAGTGAGCAGTTCTTC; cdr3_aa: CASSPSRDRGGSEQFF
clone_size: -; j_call: TRBJ1-2; d_call: -; v_call: TRBV7-8; cdr3_nt: TGTGCCAGCAGCTTAAGGGAGGAGGGGGGGTCCTATGGCTACACCTTC; cdr3_aa: CASSLREEGGSYGYTF
clone_size: -; j_call: TRBJ1-5; d_call: -; v_call: TRBV19; cdr3_nt: TGTGCCAGTAGTCCCCGACAGGTAGGCAATCAGCCCCAGCATTTT; cdr3_aa: CASSPRQVGNQPQHF
clone_size: -; j_call: TRBJ2-7; d_call: -; v_call: TRBV7-3; cdr3_nt: TGTGCCAGCAGCTTGGGCCCCAATTTGGGAGAGCAGTACTTC; cdr3_aa: CASSLGPNLGEQYF
clone_size: -; j_call: TRBJ1-2; d_call: TRBD1; v_call: TRBV5-1; cdr3_nt: TGCGCCAGCAGCTTGGAGGGGGCCCGCTATGGCTACACCTTC; cdr3_aa: CASSLEGARYGYTF
clone_size: -; j_call: TRBJ2-7; d_call: TRBD1; v_call: TRBV10-3; cdr3_nt: TGTGCCATCAGTGAGGGACAGGGCCAGCCCTACGAGCAGTACTTC; cdr3_aa: CAISEGQGQPYEQYF
clone_size: few; j_call: TRBJ1-5; d_call: TRBD1; v_call: TRBV18; cdr3_nt: TGTGCCAGCTCTCCCGGACAGGCGGCGAGTCAGCCCCAGCATTTT; cdr3_aa: CASSPGQAASQPQHF
clone_size: -; j_call: TRBJ1-1; d_call: -; v_call: TRBV5-1; cdr3_nt: TGCGCCAGCAGCTTGGGTCAGGAAAGGAAGATTTACACTGAAGCTTTCTTT; cdr3_aa: CASSLGQERKIYTEAFF
clone_size: -; j_call: TRBJ2-3; d_call: -; v_call: TRBV2; cdr3_nt: TGTGCCAGCAGTGGGACTGCCGGTACAGATACGCAGTATTTT; cdr3_aa: CASSGTAGTDTQYF
clone_size: few; j_call: TRBJ2-5; d_call: TRBD2; v_call: TRBV28; cdr3_nt: TGTGCCAGCAGTTCCGGCGGGGGGGAGACCCAGTACTTC; cdr3_aa: CASSSGGGETQYF
clone_size: -; j_call: TRBJ1-2; d_call: -; v_call: TRBV7-9; cdr3_nt: TGTGCCAGCAGCTTTAGCCGATCGGACAGCCAGGCTGGCTACACCTTC; cdr3_aa: CASSFSRSDSQAGYTF
clone_size: -; j_call: TRBJ1-5; d_call: -; v_call: TRBV7-8; cdr3_nt: TGTGCCAGCAGCTTAGTCGGGAGCAATCAGCCCCAGCATTTT; cdr3_aa: CASSLVGSNQPQHF
clone_size: -; j_call: TRBJ2-3; d_call: -; v_call: TRBV5-6; cdr3_nt: TGTGCCAGCAGCTGGGGGACTGGTAGAGATACGCAGTATTTT; cdr3_aa: CASSWGTGRDTQYF
clone_size: -; j_call: TRBJ1-1; d_call: -; v_call: TRBV9; cdr3_nt: TGTGCCAGCGGGTCATCTAGCCGTGAAGCTTTCTTT; cdr3_aa: CASGSSSREAFF
clone_size: -; j_call: TRBJ1-4; d_call: TRBD1; v_call: TRBV30; cdr3_nt: TGTGCCTGGAGTTCGTTGGGGACAGGGAATGAAAAACTGTTTTTT; cdr3_aa: CAWSSLGTGNEKLFF
clone_size: once; j_call: TRBJ1-2; d_call: -; v_call: TRBV5-1; cdr3_nt: TGCGCCAGCAGCTCGGACCGCTATGGCTACACCTTC; cdr3_aa: CASSSDRYGYTF
clone_size: -; j_call: TRBJ1-4; d_call: TRBD1; v_call: TRBV7-9; cdr3_nt: TGTGCCAGCAGCCTCGACAGGGGGCGCGGTGAAAAACTGTTTTTT; cdr3_aa: CASSLDRGRGEKLFF
clone_size: -; j_call: TRBJ2-7; d_call: -; v_call: TRBV5-1; cdr3_nt: TGCGCCAGCACGAGTAGTGACGGTTCCTACGAGCAGTACTTC; cdr3_aa: CASTSSDGSYEQYF
clone_size: -; j_call: TRBJ1-1; d_call: -; v_call: TRBV5-5; cdr3_nt: TGTGCCAGCAGCTTGGACACGCGGAACACTGAAGCTTTCTTT; cdr3_aa: CASSLDTRNTEAFF
clone_size: -; j_call: TRBJ1-1; d_call: -; v_call: TRBV5-1; cdr3_nt: TGCGCCAGCAGCTTGGAGCCAGGGCGCTACACTGAAGCTTTCTTT; cdr3_aa: CASSLEPGRYTEAFF
clone_size: -; j_call: TRBJ1-3; d_call: -; v_call: TRBV4-1; cdr3_nt: TGCGCCAGCAGCCAAGGGCCGGGGACTAGAAACACCATATATTTT; cdr3_aa: CASSQGPGTRNTIYF
clone_size: once; j_call: TRBJ2-5; d_call: TRBD2; v_call: TRBV6-1; cdr3_nt: TGTGCCAGCAGTGACCGAGGACTAGCGGGAGGGGAGACCCAGTACTTC; cdr3_aa: CASSDRGLAGGETQYF
clone_size: -; j_call: TRBJ2-5; d_call: TRBD2; v_call: TRBV10-3; cdr3_nt: TGTGCCATCGGGCGGGGGTCTGGGGAGACCCAGTACTTC; cdr3_aa: CAIGRGSGETQYF
clone_size: -; j_call: TRBJ1-1; d_call: -; v_call: TRBV6-1; cdr3_nt: TGTGCCAGCAGTGAAGGCCGTGGTCTAGGTTTTGGAGCTTTCTTT; cdr3_aa: CASSEGRGLGFGAFF
clone_size: -; j_call: TRBJ1-5; d_call: TRBD1; v_call: TRBV18; cdr3_nt: TGTGCCAGCTCAGAGACAGGGGACAGCAATCAGCCCCAGCATTTT; cdr3_aa: CASSETGDSNQPQHF
clone_size: -; j_call: TRBJ2-1; d_call: TRBD2; v_call: TRBV7-2; cdr3_nt: TGTGCCAGCAGCCCTATAGCGGGAACGTACAATGAGCAGTTCTTC; cdr3_aa: CASSPIAGTYNEQFF
clone_size: -; j_call: TRBJ1-2; d_call: -; v_call: TRBV2; cdr3_nt: TGTGCCAGCTCGGGGTTAGCTAACTATGGCTACACCTTC; cdr3_aa: CASSGLANYGYTF